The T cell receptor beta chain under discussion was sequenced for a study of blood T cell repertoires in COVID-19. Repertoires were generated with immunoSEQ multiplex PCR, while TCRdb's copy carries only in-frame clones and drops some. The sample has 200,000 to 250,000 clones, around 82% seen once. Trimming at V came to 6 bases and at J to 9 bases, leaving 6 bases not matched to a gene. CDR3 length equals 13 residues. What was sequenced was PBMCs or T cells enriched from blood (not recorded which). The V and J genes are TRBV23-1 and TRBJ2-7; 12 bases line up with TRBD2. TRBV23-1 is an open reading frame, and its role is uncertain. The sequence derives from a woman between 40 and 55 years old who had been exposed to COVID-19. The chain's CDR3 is CASSLAGGPGQYF. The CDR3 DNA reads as TGCGCCAGCAGCCTAGCGGGGGGGCCCGGGCAGTACTTC.